The present T cell receptor (beta chain) was sequenced within a study of identical twins. cDNA carried unique molecular identifiers, and a universal primer site was added by template switching. TCRdb itself ran the 5' RACE reads through MiXCR, one entry per CDR3 protein. Here the sample spans roughly 710,000 distinct CDR3 sequences, 5.5% to 6.5% being singletons. Germline V gene data show CDR1 as MDHEN and CDR2 as SYDVKM. This CDR3 has 16 amino acids. V lost 3 bases and J lost 2; bases outside the gene matches: 8. On this clonotype: Antigen unknown.

Findings and caveats of the study: Beta out-of-frame twin sharing showed a weaker excess.

The TCR was taken from a man between 18 and 29 years old in good health. Sequenced sample: naive T cells sorted from blood. The gene calls are TRBV28 and TRBJ2-5, with 8 bases aligning to TRBD1. CDR3 coding DNA: TGTGCCAGCAGTTTGGGACAGGTTGGCGGACAAGAGACCCAGTACTTC. Protein product: CASSLGQVGGQETQYF.